What follows is one TCR beta chain and its context. Trimming removed 3 bases from V and 6 bases from J; junction bases left unmatched: 5. Germline V gene lookup returns CDR1 SGHTA and CDR2 FQGNSA. This CDR3 contains 13 residues. This record comes from a study of blood T cell repertoires in COVID-19. Across the whole study: PBMCs, B-cell-depleted T cells, or T cells were the source of the cDNA or gDNA that made up the material.

Per the authors' pipeline: Estimation of nucleated cell counts was performed using reference gene primer amplification. Sequencing used immunoSEQ multiplex PCR; TCRdb keeps in-frame clones, though not all of them. From that table come the V and J calls and clone size; the DNA was used to work out D and trimming. Among about 160,000 clones listed, just under 85% were seen once. The V call is TRBV7-2, the J call TRBJ2-7, with 7 positions matching TRBD2. Sequencing used peripheral blood. The source of this sequence is a man aged 35 to 55 who had recovered from COVID-19. The CDR3 nucleotides are TGTGCCAGCAGCTTCCGGGGGGATGCCGAGCAGTACTTC. Amino acid sequence: CASSFRGDAEQYF.